This T cell receptor beta chain was recorded in a study of blood T cell repertoires in COVID-19. In the study overall: Researchers got acute and convalescent COVID-19 samples from the United States, Italy and Spain. The cDNA or gDNA used as material had been derived from T cells, B-cell-depleted T cells, or PBMCs.

In the original workflow: Cell counts per sample came from amplifying reference gene primers. The table came from immunoSEQ multiplex PCR; TCRdb's copy has only in-frame clones and leaves some out. Clone size and V and J calls were adopted from that table, with D and trimming inferred from the DNA. The sample has about 280,000 clones, 65% to 90% seen once. Germline CDR1 reads MDHEN; CDR2 reads SYDVKM. The CDR3 has 14 amino acids. Trimming took 7 bases from V and 7 from J; bases not matched to a gene: 5. Sequenced: peripheral blood. This sequence originates from a man in his fifties with active or convalescent COVID-19. The V and J genes are TRBV28 and TRBJ1-4; 11 positions match TRBD1. DNA for the CDR3: TGTGCCAGCACCAAAGGGACAGGGGGTGAAAAACTGTTTTTT. Its protein product is CASTKGTGGEKLFF.